These 30 T cell receptor beta chains came from one sample sequenced in a study of T cell clonality in common variable immunodeficiency. No antigen has been identified for these receptors. The study, taken as a whole, reports: Fewer deletions and N-nucleotide insertions were reportedly seen in common variable immunodeficiency TCR beta sequences.

TCRdb's copy holds only in-frame clones and misses some; the assay was immunoSEQ multiplex PCR. This sample comprises around 32,000 clones, none seen once only. The material sequenced was peripheral blood mononuclear cells. The receptor set was obtained from a human donor with common variable immunodeficiency.

In its sample, this clone was seen many times. The CDR3 is cut off 3 residues early in the read; its end comes from the germline J gene. The rearrangement links TRBV6-2 or TRBV6-3 to TRBJ2-3, with 8 nucleotides matching TRBD1. The length of the CDR3 is 15 residues. Germline-derived CDR1 and CDR2 are MNHEY and SVGEGT. J was trimmed by 5 bases and V by 6 bases; bases with no gene match: 10. The CDR3 DNA, read in part, is TGTGCCAGCAGCCTAAGGACAGGGTCGAAAGATACG. It specifies CASSLRTGSKDT. The whole CDR3 region reads CASSLRTGSKDTQYF.

This clone was counted a few times. The CDR3 is cut off 3 residues early in the read; its end comes from the germline J gene. This sequence joins TRBV7-9 and TRBJ1-3, with 10 bases aligning to TRBD1. The germline V gene has CDR1 SEHNR and CDR2 FQNEAQ (reference sequence). The CDR3 is 15 residues long. The ends lost 5 bases at V and 2 bases at J; junction bases unmatched: 3. CDR3 bases read: TGTGCCAGCAGCGTTGGGACAGGGGCTGGAAACACC. This gives the protein CASSVGTGAGNT. The entire CDR3 protein reads CASSVGTGAGNTIYF.

As concerns this clone: The read ends 3 residues before the CDR3 terminus; that terminus is restored from the germline J gene. V gene TRBV20-1 combines with J gene TRBJ2-5, with TRBD2 as a possible D gene (6 bases). The CDR3 sequence is 16 residues long. Germline V gene sequence: CDR1 DFQATT, CDR2 SNEGSKA (reference sequence). V lost 2 bases, J lost 5 bases, and 21 bases lay in between. The CDR3 sequence is CSARRGGGAFGETQYF. The CDR3 bases that were read are TGCAGTGCTAGAAGGGGTGGCGGGGCCTTCGGGGAGACC.

In the case of this clone: The CDR3 is cut off 3 residues early in the read; its end comes from the germline J gene. This chain joins TRBV7-2 and TRBJ2-3; possible D gene TRBD2, 5 bases. The ends were cut back, 4 bases at V and 5 bases at J, with 13 bases in the middle. Germline V CDR1 and CDR2: SGHTA, FQGNSA. This CDR3 spans 14 amino acids. The covered CDR3 bases are TGTGCCAGCAGCTCCCCGGGCCGGGGAGATACG. The encoded protein is CASSSPGRGDT. The whole CDR3 protein reads CASSSPGRGDTQYF.

Note on this clone: The read terminates 3 residues ahead of where the CDR3 ends, so the germline J gene completes it. The V and J genes are TRBV11-3 and TRBJ1-6, with a tentative D call TRBD1 (5 bases). With 6 bases removed from V and 8 bases from J, the gap between germline ends came to 14 bases. Germline CDR1 is SGHNT and CDR2 is YENEEA. This CDR3 has 14 amino acids. The DNA read from the CDR3 is TGTGCCAGCAGAAGGGGACTACGGGATTCACCC. Protein: CASRRGLRDSP. The complete CDR3 reads CASRRGLRDSPLHF.

This clone was observed many times. From the germline J gene comes the end of the CDR3, since the read stops 3 residues before it. This chain joins TRBV20-1 and TRBJ2-5; the D gene is possibly TRBD2 (6 bases). CDR1 is DFQATT, CDR2 SNEGSKA, per germline (reference sequence). The CDR3 extends over 15 amino acids. The V gene lost 3 bases and the J gene lost 1 base, with 15 bases spanning the gap. The covered CDR3 bases are TGCAGTGCTAGCAGAGGACGCGGGGCCCAAGAGACC. Translation gives CSASRGRGAQET. The complete CDR3 sequence is CSASRGRGAQETQYF.

This clone was observed a few times. The missing CDR3 end, 3 residues past where the read stops, is filled in from the germline J gene. The chain combines TRBV19 with TRBJ1-2; possibly TRBD1 for D (5 bases). V dropped 3 bases and J dropped 0 bases, with 17 bases sitting between them. Germline V gives CDR1 LNHDA, CDR2 SQIVND (reference sequence). The CDR3 extends over 17 amino acids. The CDR3 sequence: CASSMRTSGAANYGYTF. The CDR3 bases that were read are TGTGCCAGTAGTATGAGGACCTCTGGGGCGGCTAACTATGGC.

This clone showed up many times. The CDR3 here is CASSLSSGVPYEQYF. The CDR3 bases that were read are TGTGCCAGCAGCTTGTCCAGCGGGGTTCCCTACGAG. The chain links TRBV7-6 to TRBJ2-7, with 7 bases that match TRBD2. Read data end 3 residues before the CDR3 end; the end is taken from the germline J gene. Germline V CDR1 and CDR2: SGHVS, FNYEAQ. This CDR3 comprises 15 residues. V lost 3 bases, J lost 2 bases, and 7 bases stayed unmatched.

This clone has more than one count but fewer than ten. The sequenced fragment ends 3 residues before the CDR3 boundary, so the rest is inferred from the germline J gene. The chain carries TRBV18 and TRBJ1-5, with D perhaps TRBD1 (5 bases). Germline loops: CDR1 KGHSH, CDR2 LQKENI. The CDR3 has 16 residues. Deletions cut 0 bases from V and 6 bases from J, with 15 bases between. CDR3 bases read: TGTGCCAGCTCACCACCTAGACGCCTCCAGGGTCAGCCC. Encoded protein: CASSPPRRLQGQP. The full CDR3 protein reads CASSPPRRLQGQPQHF.

In its sample, this clone was seen many times. Read data end 3 residues before the CDR3 end; the end is taken from the germline J gene. This chain uses TRBV27 with TRBJ1-5, with a weak D call TRBD1 (5 bases). Germline CDR1 and CDR2: MNHEY and SMNVEV (reference sequence). Trimming removed 5 bases at V and 5 bases at J, with 10 bases between. The CDR3 extends over 13 amino acids. The sequenced part of the CDR3 DNA is TGTGCCAGCAGTGGGGGGACCCATCAGCCC. Translation gives CASSGGTHQP. The CDR3 in its entirety is CASSGGTHQPQHF.

This clone was picked up many times. The read falls 3 residues short of the CDR3 end, and the missing part is taken from the germline J gene. This chain links TRBV30 with TRBJ2-7; D might be TRBD2 (6 bases). Germline lookup yields CDR1 GTSNPN and CDR2 SVGIG (reference sequence). The CDR3 has 14 amino acids. The germline V and J ends were trimmed by 0 bases and 0 bases, with 9 bases remaining between them. CDR3 bases read: TGTGCCTGGAGTGTTCGGGGGTACTCCTACGAG. Translating gives CAWSVRGYSYE. The complete CDR3 protein is CAWSVRGYSYEQYF.

Comment on this clone: The missing CDR3 end, 3 residues past where the read stops, is filled in from the germline J gene. Other nucleotide sequences in the sample specify the same CDR3. V and J are TRBV19 and TRBJ1-2; 9 nucleotides match TRBD1. Germline CDR1 LNHDA, CDR2 SQIVND (reference sequence). The CDR3 covers 15 residues. The CDR3 loop is CASSIGDRDRSGYTF. The sequenced part of the CDR3 DNA is TGTGCCAGTAGTATAGGGGACAGGGATCGTTCTGGT.

On this clone: The CDR3 end lies 3 residues beyond the end of the read and is filled in from the germline J gene. The chain is built from TRBV7-9 and TRBJ1-6, with D tentatively TRBD1 (5 bases). CDR1 and CDR2 (germline): SEHNR, FQNEAQ (reference sequence). There are 14 residues in the CDR3. With 7 bases removed from V and 9 bases from J, the gap between germline ends came to 16 bases. CDR3 sequence: CASIRAGLGSPLHF. Partial CDR3 DNA: TGTGCCAGCATCAGAGCAGGGTTAGGTTCACCC.

This clone was recorded at least ten times. The CDR3 extends 3 residues past the end of the read, so its final part is completed from the germline J gene. The chain recombines TRBV20-1 with TRBJ2-1; 10 nucleotides agree with TRBD2. The CDR3 covers 14 residues. Germline assignment: CDR1 DFQATT and CDR2 SNEGSKA (reference sequence). V dropped 5 bases and J dropped 5; count of bases not matched to a gene: 6. CDR3 DNA (partial): TGCAGTGCTCCCAGCGGGGGGGGTAACAATGAG. The encoded protein is CSAPSGGGNNE. The entire CDR3 protein reads CSAPSGGGNNEQFF.

This clone has a handful of counts. The CDR3 end falls 3 residues outside the read, so it is completed with the germline J gene. The chain combines TRBV20-1 with TRBJ2-1; the match to TRBD2 covers 9 bases. The J segment lost 5 bases and the V segment lost 1 base, leaving 9 bases of the junction unmatched. The CDR3 spans 16 residues. Germline V lookup: CDR1 DFQATT, CDR2 SNEGSKA (reference sequence). The sequenced CDR3 bases are TGCAGTGCTAGAGCGGTAAAGCGGGGGGACCACAATGAG. It specifies CSARAVKRGDHNE. The entire CDR3 protein is CSARAVKRGDHNEQFF.

This clone is judged medium-sized. The read terminates 3 residues ahead of where the CDR3 ends, so the germline J gene completes it. The chain combines TRBV7-2 with TRBJ1-5; TRBD1 matches 8 bases. Germline CDR1 reads SGHTA; CDR2 reads FQGNSA. The CDR3 covers 15 residues. V lost 6 bases, J lost 4 bases, and 8 bases stayed unmatched. The CDR3 DNA, read in part, is TGTGCCAGCAGTCCGGACAGGGAGGTGAATCAGCCC. This translates into CASSPDREVNQP. The entire CDR3 protein reads CASSPDREVNQPQHF.

This clone was seen a handful of times. Read sequence stops 3 residues before the CDR3 end, and the germline J gene provides the missing end. V usage is TRBV30 and J usage is TRBJ1-5; D gene unclear. The CDR3 is made up of 13 amino acids. CDR1 is GTSNPN and CDR2 is SVGIG in the germline V gene (reference sequence). The ends were cut back, 2 bases at V and 5 bases at J, with 10 bases in the middle. The part of the CDR3 DNA that was read is TGTGCCTGGAGTTGGTACAAGGATCAGCCC. Its translation is CAWSWYKDQP. The CDR3 in its entirety is CAWSWYKDQPQHF.

With respect to this clone: The missing CDR3 end, 3 residues past where the read stops, is filled in from the germline J gene. J is TRBJ2-6 and V is TRBV18; 8 nucleotides align to TRBD1. The germline V gene has CDR1 KGHSH and CDR2 LQKENI. With 3 bases clipped from V and 2 bases from J, the junction kept 3 bases outside the gene matches. CDR3 length: 16 amino acids. CDR3 DNA, as far as it was read: TGTGCCAGCTCACCGACAGGGGAGCCTGGGGCCAACGTC. Its translation: CASSPTGEPGANV. The full CDR3 protein reads CASSPTGEPGANVLTF.

This clone was seen a handful of times. The CDR3 sequence is CASSLVSGYADTQYF. CDR3 bases read: TGCGCCAGCAGCTTGGTATCAGGGTATGCAGATACG. V usage is TRBV5-1 and J usage is TRBJ2-3; TRBD1 is a possible D gene (5 bases). The read comes to an end 3 residues before the CDR3 does, leaving the germline J gene to fill in the end. This CDR3 contains 15 residues. Trimming left V 0 bases short and J 4 bases short, with 12 bases between. Looked up from germline, CDR1 is SGHRS and CDR2 is YFSETQ.

This clone appeared a few times. Incomplete CDR3 DNA: TGTGCCAGCAGCCCACGAGGGGGGGGCGATCAGCCC. Amino acids: CASSPRGGGDQP. The complete CDR3 sequence is CASSPRGGGDQPQHF. This chain connects TRBV7-2 to TRBJ1-5; the D gene is possibly TRBD1 (6 bases). The read falls 3 residues short of the CDR3 end, and the missing part is taken from the germline J gene. Deletions cut 5 bases from V and 5 bases from J, with 16 bases between. There are 15 residues in the CDR3. Looked up from germline, CDR1 is SGHTA and CDR2 is FQGNSA. The whole variable domain, filled in from reference TRBV7-2 and TRBJ1-5, reads GAGVSQSPSNKVTEKGKDVELRCDPISGHTALYWYRQSLGQGLEFLIYFQGNSAPDKSGLPSDRFSAERTGGSVSTLTIQRTQQEDSAVYLCASSPRGGGDQPQHFGDGTRLSIL.

This clone qualifies as medium-sized (0.01 to 0.1%). The read ends 3 residues before the CDR3 terminus; that terminus is restored from the germline J gene. The J gene is TRBJ2-7, the V gene TRBV7-3; 9 bases map to TRBD1. Germline-derived CDR1 and CDR2 are SGHTA and FQGTGA. The CDR3 loop spans 13 amino acids. The trim removed 5 bases at V and 6 bases at J, leaving 5 bases unmatched. The covered CDR3 bases are TGTGCCAGCAGCCAAGTGACAGGGGGCGAG. Its translation: CASSQVTGGE. The full CDR3 protein is CASSQVTGGEQYF.

The CDR3 bases that were read are TGTGCCAGCTCACCATATTTGGCAGGGGGTACCCCAGGCAATCAGCCC. Translating gives CASSPYLAGGTPGNQP. The whole CDR3 sequence reads CASSPYLAGGTPGNQPQHF. The chain carries TRBV18 and TRBJ1-5; 7 bases match TRBD1. The CDR3 extends 3 residues past the end of the read, so its final part is completed from the germline J gene. Trimming took 2 bases from V and 2 from J; bases not matched to a gene: 15. The CDR3 is 19 residues long. Germline V gene data show CDR1 as KGHSH and CDR2 as LQKENI.

In regard to this clone: The CDR3 is cut off 3 residues early in the read; its end comes from the germline J gene. V gene TRBV19 combines with J gene TRBJ2-7, with 9 bases matching TRBD1. Trimming removed 3 bases from V and 3 bases from J; junction bases left unmatched: 3. Per germline, CDR1 LNHDA and CDR2 SQIVND (reference sequence). The CDR3 runs to 14 residues. The sequenced CDR3 bases are TGTGCCAGTAGTATGACAGGGGGTAACTACGAG. Protein sequence: CASSMTGGNYE. The CDR3 as a whole reads CASSMTGGNYEQYF. The full variable domain, with the rest looked up from reference TRBV19 and TRBJ2-7, is DGGITQSPKYLFRKEGQNVTLSCEQNLNHDAMYWYRQDPGQGLRLIYYSQIVNDFQKGDIAEGYSVSREKKESFPLTVTSAQKNPTAFYLCASSMTGGNYEQYFGPGTRLTVT.

Remarks on this clone: With the read ending 3 residues before the CDR3 end, the germline J gene is used to fill in that end. The chain joins TRBV20-1 to TRBJ2-5; D is possibly TRBD1 (5 bases). Deletions cut 3 bases from V and 0 bases from J, with 8 bases between. The CDR3 covers 13 residues. Germline lookup yields CDR1 DFQATT and CDR2 SNEGSKA (reference sequence). The CDR3 bases that were read are TGCAGTGCTAGGACAGACTACCAAGAGACC. Translated: CSARTDYQET. The whole CDR3 protein reads CSARTDYQETQYF.

This clone came up many times. The read ends 3 residues before the CDR3 terminus; that terminus is restored from the germline J gene. This chain connects TRBV18 to TRBJ2-7; D not certain. The CDR3 is 15 amino acids. The V end was cut by 3 bases, the J end by 1 base, with 13 bases between. CDR1 is KGHSH, CDR2 LQKENI, per germline. The DNA read from the CDR3 is TGTGCCAGCTCACCGTTAAGCTCTTCTTCCTACGAG. It encodes CASSPLSSSSYE. The entire CDR3 is CASSPLSSSSYEQYF. Full variable domain (missing parts from reference TRBV18 and TRBJ2-7): NAGVMQNPRHLVRRRGQEARLRCSPMKGHSHVYWYRQLPEEGLKFMVYLQKENIIDESGMPKERFSAEFPKEGPSILRIQQVVRGDSAAYFCASSPLSSSSYEQYFGPGTRLTVT.

This clone was picked up a small number of times. The CDR3 end is not reached by the read, which stops 3 residues before it; the germline J gene fills it in. The chain is built from TRBV19 and TRBJ1-1, with a possible D match to TRBD1 (6 bases). CDR1 and CDR2 (germline): LNHDA, SQIVND (reference sequence). Trimming shortened V by 6 bases and J by 4 bases, and 9 bases separated the two germline ends. This CDR3 comprises 12 residues. CDR3 sequence reads: CASSGQPTEAFF. The DNA read from the CDR3 is TGTGCCAGTAGCGGACAGCCCACTGAA.

This clone came up a few times. The read ends 3 residues early relative to the CDR3; the germline J gene fills the gap. Other DNA variants within this sample encode the same CDR3. The chain recombines TRBV18 with TRBJ1-2; no firm D call. The CDR3 has 12 amino acids. With 6 bases removed from V and 4 bases from J, the gap between germline ends came to 9 bases. From germline, CDR1 is KGHSH and CDR2 LQKENI. The covered CDR3 bases are TGTGCCAGCTCTCCCTACAGCTATGGC. This codes for CASSPYSYG. The entire CDR3 is CASSPYSYGYTF.

This clone came up many times. The read is 3 residues too short to cover the CDR3 end, so that end is filled in from the germline J gene. The gene calls are TRBV18 and TRBJ2-3; TRBD1 is a possible D gene (6 bases). This CDR3 is built from 13 residues. V was shortened by 8 bases and J by 2 bases, with 11 bases between the two germline ends. Per germline, CDR1 KGHSH and CDR2 LQKENI. The CDR3 protein is CASGGFVTDTQYF. The covered CDR3 bases are TGTGCCAGCGGGGGCTTCGTCACAGATACG. The variable domain in full, completed from reference TRBV18 and TRBJ2-3, reads NAGVMQNPRHLVRRRGQEARLRCSPMKGHSHVYWYRQLPEEGLKFMVYLQKENIIDESGMPKERFSAEFPKEGPSILRIQQVVRGDSAAYFCASGGFVTDTQYFGPGTRLTVL.

This clone was counted only a few times. The read finishes 3 residues shy of the CDR3 end, and the germline J gene is used to complete it. The rearrangement uses TRBV7-2 and TRBJ1-6; no firm D call. Germline V gene lookup returns CDR1 SGHTA and CDR2 FQGNSA. The CDR3 is 13 residues long. The CDR3 sequence is CASSLEGLPSLHF. The CDR3 bases that were read are TGTGCCAGCAGCTTAGAAGGTCTCCCGTCC.

There are many counts of this clone. Read sequence stops 3 residues before the CDR3 end, and the germline J gene provides the missing end. The rearrangement uses TRBV29-1 and TRBJ2-1; TRBD1 agrees at 9 bases. The V segment lost 5 bases and the J segment 8 bases; nucleotides outside the gene matches: 4. The CDR3 has 12 residues. Per the germline V gene, CDR1 is SQVTM and CDR2 is ANQGSEA. The CDR3 protein is CSVRGQGYEQFF. The sequenced part of the CDR3 DNA is TGCAGCGTTCGGGGACAGGGATATGAG.